This TCR beta chain was sequenced for a study of graft-versus-host responses after intestinal transplantation. General study points: The recipient marrow held GvH clones, and some of them showed up first in ileum or blood.

Processing released intraepithelial and lamina propria lymphocytes from the graft tissue. Method: immunoSEQ multiplex PCR; TCRdb's copy keeps in-frame clones and lacks some. The table has roughly 17,000 clones, less than 85% seen once; the top ten hold around 5.5%. Note on this clone: The antigen remains undetermined.

The germline V gene has CDR1 SGHRS and CDR2 YFSETQ. J was trimmed by 9 bases and V by 4 bases; bases with no gene match: 10. The CDR3 is made up of 16 amino acids. The clonotype comes from a human patient who received an intestinal transplant, so some T cells may come from the graft donor. Sequencing was performed on ileum tissue, taken 17 days after transplant. The rearrangement links TRBV5-1 to TRBJ2-1; 13 nucleotides agree with TRBD2. The CDR3, as DNA: TGCGCCAGCAGCCCGTCCCCGGGACTAGCGGGGATTGAGCAGTTCTTC. Amino acid sequence: CASSPSPGLAGIEQFF. Full variable domain (remainder filled in from reference TRBV5-1 and TRBJ2-1): KAGVTQTPRYLIKTRGQQVTLSCSPISGHRSVSWYQQTPGQGLQFLFEYFSETQRNKGNFPGRFSGRQFSNSRSEMNVSTLELGDSALYLCASSPSPGLAGIEQFFGPGTRLTVL.